These 10 T cell receptor beta chains originate from one sample sequenced in a study of control samples from healthy donors and cancer patients. Produced via immunoSEQ multiplex PCR; TCRdb's table is partial and in-frame only. The data contain about 140,000 clones, roughly 94% of them singletons. The sequencing input was blood. All receptors derive from a man aged 35-49 years in good health.

The rearrangement links TRBV6-5 to TRBJ1-4; D is unclear. CDR3 length: 12 amino acids. Germline CDR1 is MNHEY and CDR2 is SVGAGI. V dropped 6 bases and J dropped 8 bases, with 10 bases sitting between them. The CDR3 is CASRSDGEKLFF. The CDR3 DNA sequence: TGTGCCAGCAGATCCGACGGGGAAAAACTGTTTTTT.

Concerning this clone: At one of its ends the junction is not consistent with the germline gene, which may arise from a read error. The sample has other DNA sequences that encode this CDR3 too. The chain recombines TRBV30 with TRBJ2-7; D may correspond to TRBD1 or TRBD2 (6 bases each). There are 13 residues in the CDR3. Germline CDR1 GTSNPN, CDR2 SVGIG (reference sequence). This chain's CDR3 is CAWSQGGRGLSNF. The DNA for the CDR3 is TGTGCCTGGAGTCAAGGGGGGCGGGGTCTCTCGAACTTC. Looking up the rest from reference TRBV30 and TRBJ2-7 gives the full variable domain: SQTIHQWPATLVQPVGSPLSLECTVEGTSNPNLYWYRQAAGRGLQLLFYSVGIGQISSEVPQNLSASRPQDRQFILSSKKLLLSDSGFYLCAWSQGGRGLSNFGPGTRLTVT.

In this sample, this clone turned up once. The gene calls are TRBV15 and TRBJ1-5; tentative D call: TRBD1 (5 bases). This CDR3 spans 16 amino acids. Trimming shortened V by 6 bases and J by 5 bases, and 20 bases separated the two germline ends. Germline lookup yields CDR1 LNHNV and CDR2 YYDKDF (reference sequence). The CDR3 reads CATRNVRAGVYQPQHF. The DNA for the CDR3 is TGTGCCACCAGAAATGTCAGGGCGGGCGTTTATCAGCCCCAGCATTTT.

The genes are TRBV5-1 and TRBJ1-2; D gene ambiguous. CDR3 length: 14 residues. V lost 4 bases to trimming and J lost 3 bases, with 13 bases between them. The germline V gene has CDR1 SGHRS and CDR2 YFSETQ. Written as DNA, the CDR3 is TGCGCCAGCAGCGCACGTGTGTCGGACTATGGCTACACCTTC. Amino acid sequence: CASSARVSDYGYTF.

With regard to this clone: The sample contains more than one DNA sequence encoding this CDR3. The chain has TRBV9 and TRBJ2-1; TRBD2 matches at 12 bases. The CDR3 totals 19 residues. Germline V gene data show CDR1 as SGDLS and CDR2 as YYNGEE. V lost 0 bases to trimming and J lost 4 bases; unmatched junction nucleotides: 11. The CDR3 here is CASSVVGLAGGGKYNEQFF. The CDR3 nucleotides are TGTGCCAGCAGCGTAGTGGGGCTAGCGGGGGGGGGTAAGTACAATGAGCAGTTCTTC.

The rearrangement joins TRBV5-1 to TRBJ1-4, with a weak D call TRBD1 (5 bases). With 2 bases removed from V and 10 bases from J, the gap between germline ends came to 21 bases. Looked up from germline, CDR1 is SGHRS and CDR2 is YFSETQ. The CDR3 extends over 16 amino acids. This chain's CDR3 is CASSLLPGRPGGKLFF. CDR3 coding DNA: TGCGCCAGCAGCTTACTACCGGGCCGGCCGGGGGGAAAACTGTTTTTT.

V gene TRBV10-2 combines with J gene TRBJ1-1; possibly TRBD1 for D (5 bases). This CDR3 spans 14 amino acids. The ends were cut back, 0 bases at V and 1 base at J, with 6 bases in the middle. From germline, CDR1 is WSHSY and CDR2 SAAADI. CDR3 sequence reads: CASSESGGNTEAFF. DNA of the CDR3: TGCGCCAGCAGTGAGTCGGGGGGGAACACTGAAGCTTTCTTT.

The chain uses TRBV7-2 and TRBJ1-1, with TRBD1 identical over 7 bases. This CDR3 has 13 residues. The V segment lost 7 bases and the J segment 1 base; nucleotides outside the gene matches: 3. The germline CDR1 and CDR2 sequences are SGHTA and FQGNSA. This CDR3 reads CASTRQGNTEAFF. For the CDR3, the DNA is TGTGCCAGCACTCGACAGGGGAACACTGAAGCTTTCTTT.

The chain employs TRBV2 and TRBJ2-5; 9 nucleotides agree with TRBD1. Trimming removed 5 bases from V and 4 bases from J; junction bases left unmatched: 8. There are 15 residues in the CDR3. Germline V CDR1 and CDR2: SNHLY, FYNNEI. The CDR3 DNA reads TGTGCCAGCAGTTCCTGGACAGGGGCCGCAGAGACCCAGTACTTC. Its translation: CASSSWTGAAETQYF.

This clone is a singleton in its sample. The rearrangement links TRBV7-2 to TRBJ2-2, with a tentative D call TRBD2 (6 bases). The CDR3 extends over 15 amino acids. V was shortened by 1 base and J by 6 bases, with 12 bases between the two germline ends. Per germline, CDR1 SGHTA and CDR2 FQGNSA. CDR3 DNA: TGTGCCAGCAGCTTAGAGTGGCGGGGTCCCGGGGAGCTGTTTTTT. Translation gives CASSLEWRGPGELFF.